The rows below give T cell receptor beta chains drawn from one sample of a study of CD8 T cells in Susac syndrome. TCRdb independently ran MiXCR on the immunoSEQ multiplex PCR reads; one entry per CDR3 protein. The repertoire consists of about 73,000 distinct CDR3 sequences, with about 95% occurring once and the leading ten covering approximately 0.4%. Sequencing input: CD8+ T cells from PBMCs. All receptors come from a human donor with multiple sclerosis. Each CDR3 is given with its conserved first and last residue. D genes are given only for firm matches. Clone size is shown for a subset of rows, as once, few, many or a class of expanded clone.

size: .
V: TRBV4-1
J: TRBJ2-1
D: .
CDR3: CASSQDGLEQFF
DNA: TGCGCCAGCAGCCAAGACGGGCTAGAGCAGTTCTTC

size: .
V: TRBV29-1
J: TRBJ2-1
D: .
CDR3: CSVERGEHNEQFF
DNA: TGCAGCGTTGAAAGGGGGGAGCACAATGAGCAGTTCTTC

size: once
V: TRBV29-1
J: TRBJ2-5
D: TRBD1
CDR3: CSVEVGQGKGETQYF
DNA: TGCAGCGTTGAGGTGGGACAGGGGAAGGGAGAGACCCAGTACTTC

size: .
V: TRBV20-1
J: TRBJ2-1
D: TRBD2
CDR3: CSVIPLAGVEGEQFF
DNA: TGCAGTGTCATCCCTCTAGCGGGAGTGGAAGGTGAGCAGTTCTTC

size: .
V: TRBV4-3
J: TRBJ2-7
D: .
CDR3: CASSQGRDRFSYEQYF
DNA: TGCGCCAGCAGCCAGGGCCGGGACCGATTTTCCTACGAGCAGTACTTC

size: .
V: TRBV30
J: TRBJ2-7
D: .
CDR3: CAWSRPDEQYF
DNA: TGTGCCTGGAGTCGACCAGACGAGCAGTACTTC

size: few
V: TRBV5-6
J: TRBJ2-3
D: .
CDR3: CASSWTASTDTQYF
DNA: TGTGCCAGCAGCTGGACAGCTAGCACAGATACGCAGTATTTT

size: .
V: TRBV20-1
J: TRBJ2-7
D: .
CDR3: CSARDFGEGEWYEQYF
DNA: TGCAGTGCTAGAGATTTTGGGGAGGGGGAATGGTACGAGCAGTACTTC

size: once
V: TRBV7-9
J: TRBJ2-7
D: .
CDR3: CASSLVGTSYEQYF
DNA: TGTGCCAGCAGCTTAGTCGGGACCTCCTACGAGCAGTACTTC

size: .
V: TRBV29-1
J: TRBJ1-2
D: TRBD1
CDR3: CSVEGQLNYGYTF
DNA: TGCAGCGTTGAGGGACAGCTTAACTATGGCTACACCTTC

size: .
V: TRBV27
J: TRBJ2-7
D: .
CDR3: CASSLRLASYEQYF
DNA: TGTGCCAGCAGTTTGAGGTTGGCAAGCTACGAGCAGTACTTC

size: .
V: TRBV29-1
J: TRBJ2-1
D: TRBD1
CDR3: CSGGTGDYEQFF
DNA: TGCAGCGGGGGGACAGGTGACTATGAGCAGTTCTTC

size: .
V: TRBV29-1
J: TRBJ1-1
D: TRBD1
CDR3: CSVEGTGANTEAFF
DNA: TGCAGCGTTGAAGGTACAGGGGCGAACACTGAAGCTTTCTTT

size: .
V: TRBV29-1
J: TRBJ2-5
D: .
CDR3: CSASKPPGETQYF
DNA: TGCAGCGCCTCTAAGCCCCCGGGGGAGACCCAGTACTTC

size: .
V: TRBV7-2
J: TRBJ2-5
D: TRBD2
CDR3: CASRLSGGRETQYF
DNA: TGTGCCAGCAGACTTAGCGGGGGGAGGGAGACCCAGTACTTC

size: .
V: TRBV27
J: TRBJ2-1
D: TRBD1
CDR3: CASSLTPGQGRSYNEQFF
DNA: TGTGCCAGCAGTCTAACCCCGGGACAGGGGAGGTCCTACAATGAGCAGTTCTTC

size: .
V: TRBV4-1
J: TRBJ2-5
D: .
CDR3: CASSTRPQGETQYF
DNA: TGCGCCAGCAGCACTAGGCCCCAAGGGGAGACCCAGTACTTC

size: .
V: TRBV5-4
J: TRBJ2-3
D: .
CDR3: CASSLTLRRLVRDTQYF
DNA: TGTGCCAGCAGCTTGACATTGCGGAGGTTAGTCAGGGACACGCAGTATTTT

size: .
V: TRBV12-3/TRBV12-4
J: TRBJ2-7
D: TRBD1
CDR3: CASSPQGVMNEQYF
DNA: TGTGCCAGCAGTCCCCAGGGGGTGATGAACGAGCAGTACTTC

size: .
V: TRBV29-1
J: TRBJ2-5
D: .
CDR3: CSVPVESAQYF
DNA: TGCAGCGTTCCGGTAGAGTCGGCCCAGTACTTC

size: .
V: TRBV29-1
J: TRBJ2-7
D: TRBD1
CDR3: CSGSDRDYEQYF
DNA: TGCAGCGGTTCGGACAGGGACTACGAGCAGTACTTC

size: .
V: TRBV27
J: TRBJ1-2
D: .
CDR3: CASRERGWPYGYTF
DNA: TGTGCCAGCAGAGAGAGGGGGTGGCCCTATGGCTACACCTTC

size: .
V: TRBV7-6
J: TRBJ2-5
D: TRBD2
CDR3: CASSLESLWTSGMGETQYF
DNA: TGTGCCAGCAGCTTAGAGTCGTTGTGGACTAGCGGGATGGGAGAGACCCAGTACTTC

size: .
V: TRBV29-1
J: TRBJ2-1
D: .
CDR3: CSVDGQGGNEQFF
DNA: TGCAGCGTTGACGGGCAGGGTGGGAATGAGCAGTTCTTC

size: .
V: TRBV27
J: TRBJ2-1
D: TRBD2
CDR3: CASRSSGSGEQFF
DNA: TGTGCCAGCAGGTCTAGCGGGAGCGGTGAGCAGTTCTTC